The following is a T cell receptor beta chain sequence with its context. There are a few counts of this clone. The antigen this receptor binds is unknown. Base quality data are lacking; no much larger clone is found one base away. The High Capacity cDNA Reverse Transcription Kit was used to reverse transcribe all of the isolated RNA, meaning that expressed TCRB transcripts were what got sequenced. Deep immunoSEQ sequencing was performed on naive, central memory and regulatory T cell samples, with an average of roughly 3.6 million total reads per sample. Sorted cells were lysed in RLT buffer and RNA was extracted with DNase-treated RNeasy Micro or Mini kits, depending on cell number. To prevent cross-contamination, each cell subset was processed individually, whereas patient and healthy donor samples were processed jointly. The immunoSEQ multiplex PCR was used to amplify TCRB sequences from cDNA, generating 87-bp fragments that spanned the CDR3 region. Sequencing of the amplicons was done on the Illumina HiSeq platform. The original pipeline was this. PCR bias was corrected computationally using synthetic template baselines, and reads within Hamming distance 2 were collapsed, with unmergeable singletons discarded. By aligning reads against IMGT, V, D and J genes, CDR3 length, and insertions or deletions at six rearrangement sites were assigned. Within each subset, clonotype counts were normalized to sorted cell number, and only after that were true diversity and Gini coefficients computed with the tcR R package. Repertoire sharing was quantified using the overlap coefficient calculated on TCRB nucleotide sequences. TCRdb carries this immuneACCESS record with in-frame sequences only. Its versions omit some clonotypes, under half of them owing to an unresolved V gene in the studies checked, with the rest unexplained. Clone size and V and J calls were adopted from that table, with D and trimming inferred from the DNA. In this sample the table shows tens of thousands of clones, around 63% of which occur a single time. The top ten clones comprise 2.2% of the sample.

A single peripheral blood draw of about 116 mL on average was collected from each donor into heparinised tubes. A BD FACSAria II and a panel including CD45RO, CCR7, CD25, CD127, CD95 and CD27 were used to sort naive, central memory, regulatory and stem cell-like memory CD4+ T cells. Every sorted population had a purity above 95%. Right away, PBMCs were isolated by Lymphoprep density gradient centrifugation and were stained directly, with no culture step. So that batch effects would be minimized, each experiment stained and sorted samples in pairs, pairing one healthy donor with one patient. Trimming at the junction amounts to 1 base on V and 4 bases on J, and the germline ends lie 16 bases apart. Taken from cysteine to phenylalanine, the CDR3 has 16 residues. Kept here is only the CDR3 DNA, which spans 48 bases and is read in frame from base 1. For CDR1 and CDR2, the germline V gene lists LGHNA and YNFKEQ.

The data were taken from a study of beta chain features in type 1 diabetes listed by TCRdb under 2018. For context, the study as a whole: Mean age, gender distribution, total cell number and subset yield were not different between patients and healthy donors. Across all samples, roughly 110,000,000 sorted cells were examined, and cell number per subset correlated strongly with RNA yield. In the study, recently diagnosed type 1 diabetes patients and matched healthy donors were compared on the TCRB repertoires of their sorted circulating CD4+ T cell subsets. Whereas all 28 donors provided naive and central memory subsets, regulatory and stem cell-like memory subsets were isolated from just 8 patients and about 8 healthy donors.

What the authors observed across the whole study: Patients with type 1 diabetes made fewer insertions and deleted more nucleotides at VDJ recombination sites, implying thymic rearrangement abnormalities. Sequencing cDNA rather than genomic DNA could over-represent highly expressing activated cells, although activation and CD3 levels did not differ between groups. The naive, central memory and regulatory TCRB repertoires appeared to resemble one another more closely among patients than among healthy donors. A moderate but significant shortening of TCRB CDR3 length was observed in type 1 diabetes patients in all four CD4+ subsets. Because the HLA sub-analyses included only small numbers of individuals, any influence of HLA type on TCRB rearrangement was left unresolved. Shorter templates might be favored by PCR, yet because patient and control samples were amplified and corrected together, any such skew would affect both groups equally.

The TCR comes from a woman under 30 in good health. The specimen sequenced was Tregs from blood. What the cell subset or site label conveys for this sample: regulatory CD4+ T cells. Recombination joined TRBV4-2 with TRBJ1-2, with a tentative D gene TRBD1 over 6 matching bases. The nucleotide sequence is TGTGCCAGCAGCCAAGGGGCAGGGGAGGGCTTCTATGGCTACACCTTC. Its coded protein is CASSQGAGEGFYGYTF.